The rows below give T cell receptor beta chains drawn from one sample of a study of T cells in localized non-small cell lung cancer. Produced via immunoSEQ multiplex PCR; TCRdb's table is partial and in-frame only. The sample includes fewer than 45,000 clones, more than 85% of them seen just once. Sequences were derived from peripheral blood, sampled before any cancer treatment. All receptors come from a woman between 18 and 55 years old with stage III lung adenocarcinoma. The CDR3 runs from the conserved cysteine through the conserved F or W. D genes are given only for firm matches. Only part of the rows carry a size: once, few, many, or a class if the clone is expanded.

size: NA
D: TRBD1
J: TRBJ1-5
V: TRBV15
DNA: TGTGCCACCAGCAGAGCCCCGACAGGGGGTAATCAGCCCCAGCATTTT
CDR3: CATSRAPTGGNQPQHF

size: NA
D: NA
J: TRBJ2-3
V: TRBV11-3
DNA: TGTGCCAGCAGCTTAGGGTCGAGAGATACGCAGTATTTT
CDR3: CASSLGSRDTQYF

size: NA
D: TRBD1
J: TRBJ2-2
V: TRBV5-4
DNA: TGTGCCAGCAGCATGACAGGGAGCTACGTGACCGGGGAGCTGTTTTTT
CDR3: CASSMTGSYVTGELFF

size: few
D: TRBD1
J: TRBJ1-5
V: TRBV2
DNA: TGTGCCAGCAGCGCTCTTTCGGACAGGCAGCATTTT
CDR3: CASSALSDRQHF

size: NA
D: NA
J: TRBJ2-5
V: TRBV6-1
DNA: TGTGCCAGCAGTGAAGCAATAGGGGGGGGCTCCGAGACCCAGTACTTC
CDR3: CASSEAIGGGSETQYF

size: NA
D: TRBD1
J: TRBJ1-1
V: TRBV5-4
DNA: TGTGCCAGCAGGATGCCGGGACAGGGCTTGAACACTGAAGCTTTCTTT
CDR3: CASRMPGQGLNTEAFF

size: NA
D: TRBD1
J: TRBJ1-2
V: TRBV7-2
DNA: TGTGCCAGCAGCTCAGGGGGGACAGGGGCGAACTATGGCTACACCTTC
CDR3: CASSSGGTGANYGYTF

size: NA
D: NA
J: TRBJ1-5
V: TRBV5-1
DNA: TGCGCCAGCAGCTTGGGGGTCAATCAGCCCCAGCATTTT
CDR3: CASSLGVNQPQHF

size: few
D: NA
J: TRBJ1-5
V: TRBV2
DNA: TGTGCCAGCAGTGGATCAGGGTGGGACCAGCCCCAGCATTTT
CDR3: CASSGSGWDQPQHF

size: NA
D: TRBD2
J: TRBJ2-1
V: TRBV6-1
DNA: TGTGCCAGCATAGTCGGGACTAGCGGGGGAAATGAGCAGTTCTTC
CDR3: CASIVGTSGGNEQFF

size: NA
D: TRBD1
J: TRBJ1-5
V: TRBV7-2
DNA: TGTGCCAGCAGCTTAGAGACAGGGGTAGGACAGCCCCAGCATTTT
CDR3: CASSLETGVGQPQHF

size: few
D: TRBD2
J: TRBJ2-1
V: TRBV4-1
DNA: TGCGCCAGCAGAACTAGCGGGGGGGCCGGTGAGCAGTTCTTC
CDR3: CASRTSGGAGEQFF

size: NA
D: TRBD1
J: TRBJ2-1
V: TRBV5-1
DNA: TGCGCCAGCAGAGTTTCGGGACAGGGGTTCTTTGAGCAGTTCTTC
CDR3: CASRVSGQGFFEQFF

size: NA
D: NA
J: TRBJ2-3
V: TRBV20-1
DNA: TGCAGTGCTAGAGGGGGGGATACGCAGTATTTT
CDR3: CSARGGDTQYF

size: NA
D: NA
J: TRBJ2-7
V: TRBV7-9
DNA: TGTGCCAGCCAGCAATTGGGAGCGAAGACCTACGAGCAGTACTTC
CDR3: CASQQLGAKTYEQYF

size: NA
D: NA
J: TRBJ1-4
V: TRBV28
DNA: TGTGCCAGCAGATTAACAGGGAAGGAGAAAAAACTGTTTTTT
CDR3: CASRLTGKEKKLFF

size: NA
D: NA
J: TRBJ2-5
V: TRBV5-6
DNA: TGTGCCAGCAGCACCGGAGGACTAATTGAAGAGACCCAGTACTTC
CDR3: CASSTGGLIEETQYF

size: NA
D: TRBD2
J: TRBJ2-3
V: TRBV9
DNA: TGTGCCAGCAGCCCACCCCTTGAGCGGGGGGGCGCAGATACGCAGTATTTT
CDR3: CASSPPLERGGADTQYF

size: NA
D: TRBD2
J: TRBJ2-1
V: TRBV7-8
DNA: TGTGCCAGCAGCTCTGGACTAGCGGGGGTTCTGACTGTGCAGTTCTTC
CDR3: CASSSGLAGVLTVQFF

size: NA
D: NA
J: TRBJ1-1
V: TRBV5-1
DNA: TGCGCCAGCAGCTTGTCTCTAACCGCGAACACTGAAGCTTTCTTT
CDR3: CASSLSLTANTEAFF

size: NA
D: NA
J: TRBJ2-7
V: TRBV9
DNA: TGTGCCAGCAGCGTAGCGGGGGGCATAGGGCCCTACGAGCAGTACTTC
CDR3: CASSVAGGIGPYEQYF

size: NA
D: NA
J: TRBJ2-7
V: TRBV18
DNA: TGTGCCAGCTCAACGGGACAAGGCGAGCAGTACTTC
CDR3: CASSTGQGEQYF

size: NA
D: NA
J: TRBJ2-1
V: TRBV4-1
DNA: TGCGCCAGCAGCCAAGATCCGGACAGAGAGGAGCAGTTCTTC
CDR3: CASSQDPDREEQFF

size: NA
D: NA
J: TRBJ1-4
V: TRBV14
DNA: TGCGCCAGCAGCCTCGGAGGAACAACTACTAATGAAAAACTGTTTTTT
CDR3: CASSLGGTTTNEKLFF

size: NA
D: NA
J: TRBJ1-4
V: TRBV5-1
DNA: TGCGCCAGCAGCTTGTTGTCCAGGACTAATGAAAAACTGTTTTTT
CDR3: CASSLLSRTNEKLFF

size: NA
D: NA
J: TRBJ1-1
V: TRBV5-1
DNA: TGCGCCAGCGCTGCGGCGGGACAGAACACTGAAGCTTTCTTT
CDR3: CASAAAGQNTEAFF

size: NA
D: NA
J: TRBJ2-3
V: TRBV19
DNA: TGTGCCAGTAGTCCGACCAGCGCCCGAGGAACAGATACGCAGTATTTT
CDR3: CASSPTSARGTDTQYF

size: NA
D: TRBD1
J: TRBJ1-2
V: TRBV19
DNA: TGTGCCAGTAGTGGGGACAGGGATGGGTATGGCTACACCTTC
CDR3: CASSGDRDGYGYTF